Presented here are 6 T cell receptor beta chains from one specimen sequenced in a study of cytomegalovirus exposure and HLA in healthy donors. 13 Jbeta primers and 60 Vbeta primers were used for the PCR. Assay used: immunoSEQ multiplex PCR; TCRdb lists only in-frame clones, some missing. The table shows about 190,000 clones, with 77% occurring only once. Sequences were obtained from PBMCs. The receptors originated from a woman aged 25 to 39 in good health and CMV-seropositive.

This clone is a singleton in its sample. This chain connects TRBV7-7 to TRBJ2-2, with D tentatively TRBD1 (5 bases). The CDR3 spans 15 residues. Germline V CDR1 and CDR2: SSHAT, FNYEAQ (reference sequence). V lost 1 base and J 1 base, leaving 7 bases between the germline ends. The CDR3 region is CASSLDRLNTGELFF. DNA for the CDR3: TGTGCCAGCAGCTTAGACAGGCTGAACACCGGGGAGCTGTTTTTT.

This chain uses TRBV6-5 with TRBJ2-7, with 8 bases that match TRBD2. V shed 6 bases, J shed 6 bases, and the junction held 4 bases outside the gene matches. CDR1 MNHEY and CDR2 SVGAGI come from the germline V gene. This CDR3 has 12 residues. Here the CDR3 reads CASRRGGFEQYF. DNA for the CDR3: TGTGCCAGCAGACGCGGGGGGTTCGAGCAGTACTTC.

This clone was seen more than once but under ten times. The chain carries TRBV11-2 and TRBJ1-3, with TRBD1 identical over 8 bases. Germline loops: CDR1 SGHAT, CDR2 FQNNGV. The CDR3 has 15 amino acids. Germline trimming cut 5 bases from V and 2 bases from J; bases unmatched to any gene: 5. The CDR3 loop is CASSPLQGAGNTIYF. The CDR3 DNA reads as TGTGCCAGCAGCCCTCTACAGGGGGCTGGAAACACCATATATTTT.

The chain carries TRBV6-1 and TRBJ1-1, with D tentatively TRBD1 (6 bases). The CDR3 has 14 amino acids. The V gene lost 7 bases and the J gene lost 3 bases, with 15 bases spanning the gap. The V gene's germline CDR1 is MNHNS and CDR2 SASEGT. The CDR3 region has the DNA TGTGCCAGCACCCATAGAGGGGGAGACACTGAAGCTTTCTTT. Encoded protein: CASTHRGGDTEAFF.

V gene TRBV30 combines with J gene TRBJ2-1; maybe TRBD1 (5 bases). Germline V gives CDR1 GTSNPN, CDR2 SVGIG (reference sequence). V was pared by 0 bases and J by 4 bases, with 10 bases between. CDR3 size: 14 residues. CDR3 bases: TGTGCCTGGAGTGTAGGGGTCTCATACAATGAGCAGTTCTTC. Translated: CAWSVGVSYNEQFF.

The chain uses TRBV6-5 and TRBJ1-2; D possibly corresponds to TRBD1 (5 bases). The germline V and J ends were trimmed by 6 bases and 4 bases, with 15 bases remaining between them. This CDR3 spans 14 amino acids. Germline CDR1 and CDR2: MNHEY and SVGAGI. This CDR3 reads CASRSRGGIYGYTF. CDR3 nucleotide sequence: TGTGCCAGCAGATCTCGGGGGGGAATCTATGGCTACACCTTC.